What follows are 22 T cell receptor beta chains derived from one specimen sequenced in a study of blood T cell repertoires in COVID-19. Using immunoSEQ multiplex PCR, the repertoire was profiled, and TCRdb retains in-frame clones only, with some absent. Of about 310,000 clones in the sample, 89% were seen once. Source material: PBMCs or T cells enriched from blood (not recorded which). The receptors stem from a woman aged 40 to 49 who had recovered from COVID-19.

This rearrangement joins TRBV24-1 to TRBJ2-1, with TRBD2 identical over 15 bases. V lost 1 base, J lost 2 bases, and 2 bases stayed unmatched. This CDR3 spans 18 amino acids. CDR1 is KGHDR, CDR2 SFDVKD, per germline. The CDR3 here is CATSDFRTSGRAYNEQFF. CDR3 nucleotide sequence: TGTGCCACCAGTGATTTCCGGACTAGCGGGAGGGCCTACAATGAGCAGTTCTTC.

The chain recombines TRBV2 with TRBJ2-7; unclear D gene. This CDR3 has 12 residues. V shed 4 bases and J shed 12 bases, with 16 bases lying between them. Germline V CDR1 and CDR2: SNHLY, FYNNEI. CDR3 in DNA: TGTGCCAGCAGTGTCAGCCCCCTAGAGACGTACTTC. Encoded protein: CASSVSPLETYF.

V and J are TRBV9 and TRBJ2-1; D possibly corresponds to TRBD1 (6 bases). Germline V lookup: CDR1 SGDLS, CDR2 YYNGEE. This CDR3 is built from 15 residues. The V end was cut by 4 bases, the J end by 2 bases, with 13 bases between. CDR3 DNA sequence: TGTGCCAGCAGCCCACAGGGTCAACCCTACAATGAGCAGTTCTTC. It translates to CASSPQGQPYNEQFF. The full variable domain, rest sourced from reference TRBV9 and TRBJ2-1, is DSGVTQTPKHLITATGQRVTLRCSPRSGDLSVYWYQQSLDQGLQFLIQYYNGEERAKGNILERFSAQQFPDLHSELNLSSLELGDSALYFCASSPQGQPYNEQFFGPGTRLTVL.

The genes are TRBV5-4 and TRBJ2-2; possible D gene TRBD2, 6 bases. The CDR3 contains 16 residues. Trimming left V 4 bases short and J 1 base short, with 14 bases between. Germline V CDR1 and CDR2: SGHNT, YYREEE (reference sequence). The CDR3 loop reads CASSQWDFLNTGELFF. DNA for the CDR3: TGTGCCAGCAGCCAGTGGGACTTCTTGAACACCGGGGAGCTGTTTTTT.

DNA for the CDR3: TGTGCCAGCAGCCTGCAGGGACTAGGCACAGATACGCAGTATTTT. Protein sequence: CASSLQGLGTDTQYF. The genes are TRBV5-4 and TRBJ2-3; 8 bases fit TRBD2. Germline CDR1 is SGHNT and CDR2 is YYREEE (reference sequence). V lost 4 bases to trimming and J lost 1 base; unmatched junction nucleotides: 5. This CDR3 has 15 residues.

The CDR3 spells CASSHTGNGNTIYF. In DNA form, the CDR3 reads TGTGCCAGCAGCCACACAGGGAATGGAAACACCATATATTTT. J is TRBJ1-3 and V is TRBV7-9, with TRBD1 as a possible D gene (6 bases). Deletions cut 5 bases from V and 3 bases from J, with 11 bases between. This CDR3 has 14 amino acids. The germline V gene has CDR1 SEHNR and CDR2 FQNEAQ (reference sequence). The variable domain in full, completed from reference TRBV7-9 and TRBJ1-3, reads DTGVSQNPRHKITKRGQNVTFRCDPISEHNRLYWYRQTLGQGPEFLTYFQNEAQLEKSRLLSDRFSAERPKGSFSTLEIQRTEQGDSAMYLCASSHTGNGNTIYFGEGSWLTVV.

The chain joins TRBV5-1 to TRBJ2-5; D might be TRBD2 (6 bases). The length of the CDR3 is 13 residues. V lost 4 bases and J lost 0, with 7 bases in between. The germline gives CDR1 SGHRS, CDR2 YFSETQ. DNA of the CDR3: TGCGCCAGCAGCCCTAGCGACCAAGAGACCCAGTACTTC. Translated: CASSPSDQETQYF.

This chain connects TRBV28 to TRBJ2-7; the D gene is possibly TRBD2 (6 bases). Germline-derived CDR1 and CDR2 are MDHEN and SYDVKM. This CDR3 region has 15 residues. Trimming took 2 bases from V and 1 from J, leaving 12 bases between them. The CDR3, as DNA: TGTGCCAGCAGTTTAGGGCTAGCGTCTTCCTACGAGCAGTACTTC. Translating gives CASSLGLASSYEQYF.

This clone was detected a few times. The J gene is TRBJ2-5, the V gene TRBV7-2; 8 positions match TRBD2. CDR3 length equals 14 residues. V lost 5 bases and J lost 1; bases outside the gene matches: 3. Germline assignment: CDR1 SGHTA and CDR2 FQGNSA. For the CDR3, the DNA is TGTGCCAGCAGCCCCGGGGGGGCCCAAGAGACCCAGTACTTC. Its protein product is CASSPGGAQETQYF.

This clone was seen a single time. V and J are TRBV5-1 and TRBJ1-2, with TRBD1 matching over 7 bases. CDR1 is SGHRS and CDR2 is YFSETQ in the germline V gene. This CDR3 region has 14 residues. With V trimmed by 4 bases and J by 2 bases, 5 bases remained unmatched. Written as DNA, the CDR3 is TGCGCCAGCAGCCCAGGGACAGTCAACTATGGCTACACCTTC. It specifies CASSPGTVNYGYTF.

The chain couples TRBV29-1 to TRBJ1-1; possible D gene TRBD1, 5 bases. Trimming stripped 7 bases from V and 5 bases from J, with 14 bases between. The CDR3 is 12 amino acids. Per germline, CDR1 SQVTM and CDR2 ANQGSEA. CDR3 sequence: CSAQTKGTEAFF. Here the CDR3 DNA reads TGCAGCGCTCAAACAAAGGGGACTGAAGCTTTCTTT. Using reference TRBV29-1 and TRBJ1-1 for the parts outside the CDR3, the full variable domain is SAVISQKPSRDICQRGTSLTIQCQVDSQVTMMFWYRQQPGQSLTLIATANQGSEATYESGFVIDKFPISRPNLTFSTLTVSNMSPEDSSIYLCSAQTKGTEAFFGQGTRLTVV.

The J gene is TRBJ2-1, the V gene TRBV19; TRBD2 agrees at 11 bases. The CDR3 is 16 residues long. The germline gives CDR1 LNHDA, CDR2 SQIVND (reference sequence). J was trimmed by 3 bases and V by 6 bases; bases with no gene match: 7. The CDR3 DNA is TGTGCCAGTAGGACAATAGGGACTAGCGGCTACAATGAGCAGTTCTTC. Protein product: CASRTIGTSGYNEQFF.

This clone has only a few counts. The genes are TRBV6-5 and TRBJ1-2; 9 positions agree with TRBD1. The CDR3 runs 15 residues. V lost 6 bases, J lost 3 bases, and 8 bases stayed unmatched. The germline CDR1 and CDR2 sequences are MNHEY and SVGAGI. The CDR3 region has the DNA TGTGCCAGCAGAGGGACAGGGAGAGACCACTATGGCTACACCTTC. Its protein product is CASRGTGRDHYGYTF.

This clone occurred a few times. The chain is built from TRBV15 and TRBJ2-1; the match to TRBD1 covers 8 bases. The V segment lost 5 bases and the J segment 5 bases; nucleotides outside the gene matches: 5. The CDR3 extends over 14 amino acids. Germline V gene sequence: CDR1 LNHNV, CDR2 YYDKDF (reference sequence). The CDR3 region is CATSLGTGNNEQFF. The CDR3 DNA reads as TGTGCCACCAGCCTAGGGACAGGTAACAATGAGCAGTTCTTC.

The CDR3 loop reads CASSPMTSGNTDTQYF. In nucleotides, the CDR3 is TGTGCCAGTAGTCCGATGACTAGCGGGAACACAGATACGCAGTATTTT. The chain employs TRBV19 and TRBJ2-3, with 11 bases lining up with TRBD2. The CDR3 is 16 amino acids. The germline CDR1 and CDR2 sequences are LNHDA and SQIVND (reference sequence). The V and J ends lost 5 bases and 2 bases, in that order; junction bases with no gene match: 6.

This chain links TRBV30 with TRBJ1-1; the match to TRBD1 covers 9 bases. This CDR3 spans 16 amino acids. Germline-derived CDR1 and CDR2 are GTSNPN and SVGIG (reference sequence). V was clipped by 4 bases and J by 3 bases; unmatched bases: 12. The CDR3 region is CAWKSKQGAGDTEAFF. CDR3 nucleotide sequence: TGTGCCTGGAAGTCCAAACAGGGGGCAGGGGACACTGAAGCTTTCTTT.

CDR3 nucleotide sequence: TGTGCCAGCAGCTTGATCGGGTTAGAAGCCGGGGAGCTGTTTTTT. Residues: CASSLIGLEAGELFF. The V gene is TRBV5-4, the J gene TRBJ2-2; D is unresolved. The germline V and J ends were trimmed by 1 base and 6 bases, with 13 bases remaining between them. The V gene's germline CDR1 is SGHNT and CDR2 YYREEE (reference sequence). The CDR3 runs 15 residues.

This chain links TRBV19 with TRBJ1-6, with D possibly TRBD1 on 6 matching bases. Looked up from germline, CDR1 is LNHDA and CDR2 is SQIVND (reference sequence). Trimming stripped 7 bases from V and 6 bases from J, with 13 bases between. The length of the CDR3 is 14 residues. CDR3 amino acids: CASITTGSNSPLHF. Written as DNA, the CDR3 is TGTGCCAGTATTACGACAGGATCTAATTCACCCCTCCACTTT.

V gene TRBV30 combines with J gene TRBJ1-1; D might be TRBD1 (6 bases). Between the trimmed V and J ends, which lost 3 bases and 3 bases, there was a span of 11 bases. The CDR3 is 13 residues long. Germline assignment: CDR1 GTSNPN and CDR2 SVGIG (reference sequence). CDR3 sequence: CAWRWGRDTEAFF. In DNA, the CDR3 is TGTGCCTGGAGATGGGGGCGGGACACTGAAGCTTTCTTT.

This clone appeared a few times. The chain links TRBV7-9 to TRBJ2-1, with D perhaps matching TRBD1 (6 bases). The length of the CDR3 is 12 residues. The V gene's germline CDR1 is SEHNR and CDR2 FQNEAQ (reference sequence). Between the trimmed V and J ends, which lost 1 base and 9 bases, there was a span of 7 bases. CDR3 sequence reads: CASSLVGGEQFF. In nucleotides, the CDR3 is TGTGCCAGCAGCTTAGTAGGGGGTGAGCAGTTCTTC.

The CDR3 region is CASSPSGGIHEQYF. CDR3 sequence (DNA): TGTGCCAGCTCACCATCGGGAGGAATCCACGAGCAGTACTTC. The chain has TRBV18 and TRBJ2-7; 7 positions agree with TRBD2. With 2 bases clipped from V and 5 bases from J, the junction kept 6 bases outside the gene matches. The CDR3 sequence is 14 residues long. Germline V gene data show CDR1 as KGHSH and CDR2 as LQKENI.

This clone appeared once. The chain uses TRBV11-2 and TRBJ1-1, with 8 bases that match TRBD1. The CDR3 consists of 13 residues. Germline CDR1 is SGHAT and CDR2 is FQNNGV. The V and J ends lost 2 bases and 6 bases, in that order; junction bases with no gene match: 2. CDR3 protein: CASSLTGGPEAFF. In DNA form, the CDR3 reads TGTGCCAGCAGCTTAACAGGGGGACCTGAAGCTTTCTTT.